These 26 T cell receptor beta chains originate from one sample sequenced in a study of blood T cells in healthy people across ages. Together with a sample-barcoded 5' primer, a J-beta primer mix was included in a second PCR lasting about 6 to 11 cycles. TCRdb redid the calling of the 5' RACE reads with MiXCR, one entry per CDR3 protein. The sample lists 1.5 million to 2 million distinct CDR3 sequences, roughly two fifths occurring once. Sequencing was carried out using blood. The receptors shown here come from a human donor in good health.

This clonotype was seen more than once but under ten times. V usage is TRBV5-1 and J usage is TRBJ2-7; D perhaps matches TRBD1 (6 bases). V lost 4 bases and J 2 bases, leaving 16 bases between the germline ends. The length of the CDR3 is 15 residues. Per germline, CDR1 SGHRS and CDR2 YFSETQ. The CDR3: CASSGRQGNPYEQYF. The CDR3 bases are TGCGCCAGCAGCGGACGGCAGGGGAATCCCTACGAGCAGTACTTC.

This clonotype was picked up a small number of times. CDR3 residues: CASSIGQGQETQYF. The CDR3 DNA reads as TGCGCCAGCAGCATAGGACAGGGTCAAGAGACCCAGTACTTC. The gene calls are TRBV5-1 and TRBJ2-5; TRBD1 matches 8 bases. Germline loops: CDR1 SGHRS, CDR2 YFSETQ. V was clipped by 4 bases and J by 2 bases; unmatched bases: 4. The CDR3 has 14 residues.

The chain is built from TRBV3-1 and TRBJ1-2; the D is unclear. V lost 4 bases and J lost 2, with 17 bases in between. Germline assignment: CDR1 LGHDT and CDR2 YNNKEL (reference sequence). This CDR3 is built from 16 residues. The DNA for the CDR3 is TGTGCCAGCAGCCCTCGAACTGGGCCGAAAAACTATGGCTACACCTTC. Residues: CASSPRTGPKNYGYTF.

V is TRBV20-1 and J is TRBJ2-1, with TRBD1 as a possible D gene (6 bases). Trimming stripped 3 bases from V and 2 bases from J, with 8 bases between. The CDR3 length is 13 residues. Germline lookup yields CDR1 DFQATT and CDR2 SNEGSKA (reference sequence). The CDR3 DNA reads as TGCAGTGCTAGTAGACAGGCCTACAATGAGCAGTTCTTC. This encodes CSASRQAYNEQFF.

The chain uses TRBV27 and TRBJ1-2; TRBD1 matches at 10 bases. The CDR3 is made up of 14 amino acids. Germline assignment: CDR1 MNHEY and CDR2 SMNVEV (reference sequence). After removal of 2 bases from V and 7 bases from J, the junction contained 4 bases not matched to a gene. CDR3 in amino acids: CASSLRQGASGYTF. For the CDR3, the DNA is TGTGCCAGCAGTTTACGACAGGGGGCTAGTGGCTACACCTTC.

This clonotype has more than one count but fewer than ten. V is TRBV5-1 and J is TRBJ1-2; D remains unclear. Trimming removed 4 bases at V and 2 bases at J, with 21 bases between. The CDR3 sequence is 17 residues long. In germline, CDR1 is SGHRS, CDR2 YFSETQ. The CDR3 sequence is CASSLRRTVSSNYGYTF. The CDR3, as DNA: TGCGCCAGCAGCCTTCGGAGGACCGTTTCTTCGAACTATGGCTACACCTTC.

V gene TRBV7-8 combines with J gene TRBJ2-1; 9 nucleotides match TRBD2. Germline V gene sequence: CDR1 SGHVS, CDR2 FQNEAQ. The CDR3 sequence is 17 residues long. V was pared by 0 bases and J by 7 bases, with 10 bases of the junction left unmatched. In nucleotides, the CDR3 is TGTGCCAGCAGCTTAGCGGGCTGGAGCGGGGGGCGGAATGAGCAGTTCTTC. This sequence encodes CASSLAGWSGGRNEQFF.

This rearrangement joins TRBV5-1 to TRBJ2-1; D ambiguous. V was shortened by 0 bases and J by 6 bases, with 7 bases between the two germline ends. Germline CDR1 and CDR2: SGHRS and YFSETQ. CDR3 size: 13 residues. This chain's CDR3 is CASSLVQSNEQFF. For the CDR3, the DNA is TGCGCCAGCAGCTTGGTCCAAAGCAATGAGCAGTTCTTC.

The CDR3 region is CSARGTSGGENEQFF. Written as DNA, the CDR3 is TGCAGTGCTAGAGGGACTAGCGGGGGGGAAAATGAGCAGTTCTTC. This chain uses TRBV20-1 with TRBJ2-1, with TRBD2 identical over 15 bases. The CDR3 consists of 15 residues. The germline V gene has CDR1 DFQATT and CDR2 SNEGSKA (reference sequence). With V trimmed by 1 base and J by 7 bases, 2 bases remained unmatched.

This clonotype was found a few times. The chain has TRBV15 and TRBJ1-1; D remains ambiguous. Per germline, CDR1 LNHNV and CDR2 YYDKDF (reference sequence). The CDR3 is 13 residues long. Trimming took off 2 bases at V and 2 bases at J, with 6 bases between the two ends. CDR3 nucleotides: TGTGCCACCAGCAGATTCGGCAACACTGAAGCTTTCTTT. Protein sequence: CATSRFGNTEAFF. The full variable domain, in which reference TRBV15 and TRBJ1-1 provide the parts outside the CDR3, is DAMVIQNPRYQVTQFGKPVTLSCSQTLNHNVMYWYQQKSSQAPKLLFHYYDKDFNNEADTPDNFQSRRPNTSFCFLDIRSPGLGDTAMYLCATSRFGNTEAFFGQGTRLTVV.

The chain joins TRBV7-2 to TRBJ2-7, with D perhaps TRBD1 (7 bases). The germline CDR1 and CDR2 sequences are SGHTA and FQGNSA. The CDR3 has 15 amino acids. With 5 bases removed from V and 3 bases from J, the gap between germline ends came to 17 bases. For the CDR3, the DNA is TGTGCCAGCAGCCCCGGGCAGGGGGGAATCTACGAGCAGTACTTC. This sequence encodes CASSPGQGGIYEQYF.

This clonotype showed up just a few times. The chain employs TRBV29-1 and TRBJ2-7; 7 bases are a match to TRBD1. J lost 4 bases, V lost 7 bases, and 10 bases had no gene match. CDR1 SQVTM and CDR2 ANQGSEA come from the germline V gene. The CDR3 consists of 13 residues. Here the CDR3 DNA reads TGCAGCGCTGGGCCGGCAGGGGGTTACGAGCAGTACTTC. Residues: CSAGPAGGYEQYF.

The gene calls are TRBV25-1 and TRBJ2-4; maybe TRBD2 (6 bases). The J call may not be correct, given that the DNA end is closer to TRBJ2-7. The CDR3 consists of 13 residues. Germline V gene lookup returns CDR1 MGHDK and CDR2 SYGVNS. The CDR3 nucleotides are TGTGCCAGCAGTGATGGTTCGGGGGTCGAGCAGTACTTC. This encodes CASSDGSGVEQYF.

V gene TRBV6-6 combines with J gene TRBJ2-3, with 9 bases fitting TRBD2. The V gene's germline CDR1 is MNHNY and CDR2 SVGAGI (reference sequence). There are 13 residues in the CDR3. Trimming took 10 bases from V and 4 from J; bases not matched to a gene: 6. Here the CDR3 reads CATGGGAADTQYF. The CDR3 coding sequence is TGTGCCACGGGCGGGGGGGCGGCAGATACGCAGTATTTT.

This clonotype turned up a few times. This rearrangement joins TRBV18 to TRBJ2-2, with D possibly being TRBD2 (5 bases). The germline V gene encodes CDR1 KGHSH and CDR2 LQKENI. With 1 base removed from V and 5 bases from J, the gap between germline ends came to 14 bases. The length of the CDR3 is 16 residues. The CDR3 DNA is TGTGCCAGCTCACCACAGAGGGTTGGAGAAACCGGGGAGCTGTTTTTT. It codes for CASSPQRVGETGELFF. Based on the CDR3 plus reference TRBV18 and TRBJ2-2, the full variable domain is NAGVMQNPRHLVRRRGQEARLRCSPMKGHSHVYWYRQLPEEGLKFMVYLQKENIIDESGMPKERFSAEFPKEGPSILRIQQVVRGDSAAYFCASSPQRVGETGELFFGEGSRLTVL.

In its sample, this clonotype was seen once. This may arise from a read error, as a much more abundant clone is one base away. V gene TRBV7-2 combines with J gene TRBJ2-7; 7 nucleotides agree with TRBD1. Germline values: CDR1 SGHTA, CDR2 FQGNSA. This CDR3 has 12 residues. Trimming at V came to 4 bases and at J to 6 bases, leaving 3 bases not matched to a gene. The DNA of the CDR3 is TGTGCCAGCAGCTCGACAGGGCCCGAGCAGTACTTC. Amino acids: CASSSTGPEQYF.

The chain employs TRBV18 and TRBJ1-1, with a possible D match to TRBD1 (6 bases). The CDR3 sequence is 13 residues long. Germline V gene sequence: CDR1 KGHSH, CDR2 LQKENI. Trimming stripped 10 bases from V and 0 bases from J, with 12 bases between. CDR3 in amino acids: CATEGVLNTEAFF. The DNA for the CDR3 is TGTGCCACCGAGGGGGTGCTGAACACTGAAGCTTTCTTT.

In DNA form, the CDR3 reads TGTGCCAGCACCTGGGGAGCTGGGACAGGGGATCTTTTAGATACTGAAGCTTTCTTT. It codes for CASTWGAGTGDLLDTEAFF. The rearrangement uses TRBV7-6 and TRBJ1-1; 10 positions agree with TRBD1. V shed 7 bases, J shed 5 bases, and the junction held 22 bases outside the gene matches. Germline assignment: CDR1 SGHVS and CDR2 FNYEAQ. The CDR3 loop spans 19 amino acids.

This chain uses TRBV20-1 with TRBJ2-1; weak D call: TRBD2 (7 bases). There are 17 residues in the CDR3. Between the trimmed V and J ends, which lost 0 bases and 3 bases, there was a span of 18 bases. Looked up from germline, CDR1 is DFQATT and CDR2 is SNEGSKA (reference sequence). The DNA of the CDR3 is TGCAGTGCTAGAGATATGTTATCGGGGGGCGGCTACAATGAGCAGTTCTTC. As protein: CSARDMLSGGGYNEQFF.

The CDR3 DNA is TGTGCCAGCAGCGTAACTAGCGGGGAACCTCCCAAGACCCAGTACTTC. This gives the protein CASSVTSGEPPKTQYF. The V gene is TRBV9, the J gene TRBJ2-5; the match to TRBD2 covers 10 bases. The V segment lost 1 base and the J segment 6 bases; nucleotides outside the gene matches: 9. The CDR3 loop spans 16 amino acids. Germline CDR1 and CDR2: SGDLS and YYNGEE.

Here the CDR3 reads CAISESVVGSLGYTF. The DNA for the CDR3 is TGTGCCATCAGTGAGTCGGTGGTGGGCAGTCTAGGCTACACCTTC. This chain uses TRBV10-3 with TRBJ1-2; D is uncertain. Deletions cut 0 bases from V and 8 bases from J, with 16 bases between. The CDR3 is 15 residues long. CDR1 is ENHRY and CDR2 is SYGVKD in the germline V gene.

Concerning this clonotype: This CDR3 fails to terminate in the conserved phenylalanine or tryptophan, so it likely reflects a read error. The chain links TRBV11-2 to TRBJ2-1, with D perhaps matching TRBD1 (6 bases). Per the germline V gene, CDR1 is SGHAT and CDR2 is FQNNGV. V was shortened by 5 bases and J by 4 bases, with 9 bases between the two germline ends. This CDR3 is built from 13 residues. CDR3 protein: CASSQDSYNEQFC. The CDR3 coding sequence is TGTGCCAGCAGCCAGGACAGTTACAATGAGCAGTTCTGC.

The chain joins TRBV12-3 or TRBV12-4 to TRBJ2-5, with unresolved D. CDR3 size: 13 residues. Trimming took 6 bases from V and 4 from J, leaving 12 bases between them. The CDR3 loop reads CASRASGVETQYF. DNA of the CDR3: TGTGCCAGCAGGGCTAGTGGAGTAGAGACCCAGTACTTC.

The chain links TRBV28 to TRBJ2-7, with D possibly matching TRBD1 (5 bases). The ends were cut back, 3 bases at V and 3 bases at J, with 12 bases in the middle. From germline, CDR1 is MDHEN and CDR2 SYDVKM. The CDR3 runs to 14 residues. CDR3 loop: CASSFKGASYEQYF. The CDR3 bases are TGTGCCAGCAGTTTTAAAGGGGCTAGCTACGAGCAGTACTTC.

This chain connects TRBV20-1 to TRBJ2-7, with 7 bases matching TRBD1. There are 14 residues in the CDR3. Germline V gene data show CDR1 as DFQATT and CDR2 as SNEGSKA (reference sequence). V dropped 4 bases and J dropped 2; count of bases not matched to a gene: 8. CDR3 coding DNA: TGCAGTGCTAAGGCCGAACAGGGGACCTACGAGCAGTACTTC. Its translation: CSAKAEQGTYEQYF.

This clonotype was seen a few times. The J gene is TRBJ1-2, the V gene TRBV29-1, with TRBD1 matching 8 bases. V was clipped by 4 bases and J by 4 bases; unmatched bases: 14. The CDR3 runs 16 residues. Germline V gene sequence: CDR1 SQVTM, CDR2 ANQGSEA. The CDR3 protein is CSVALGTGSGAYGYTF. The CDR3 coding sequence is TGCAGCGTTGCCCTGGGGACAGGCTCTGGGGCCTATGGCTACACCTTC.